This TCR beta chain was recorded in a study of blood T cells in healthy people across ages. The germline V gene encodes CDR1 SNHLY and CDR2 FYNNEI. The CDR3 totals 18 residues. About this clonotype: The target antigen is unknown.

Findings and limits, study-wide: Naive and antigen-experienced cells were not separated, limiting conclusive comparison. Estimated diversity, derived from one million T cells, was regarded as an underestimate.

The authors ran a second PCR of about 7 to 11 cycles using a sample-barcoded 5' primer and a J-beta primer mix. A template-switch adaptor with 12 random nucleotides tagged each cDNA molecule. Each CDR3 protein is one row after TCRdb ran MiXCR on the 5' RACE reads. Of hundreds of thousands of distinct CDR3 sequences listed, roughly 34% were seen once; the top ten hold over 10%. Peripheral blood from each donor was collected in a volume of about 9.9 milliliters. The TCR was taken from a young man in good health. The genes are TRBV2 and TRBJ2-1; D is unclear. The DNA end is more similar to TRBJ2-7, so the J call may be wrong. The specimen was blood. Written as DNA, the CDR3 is TGTGCCAGCAGTGAAGCGCTTGGGTCGGAGAGCTCCTACAATGAGCAGTACTTC. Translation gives CASSEALGSESSYNEQYF.